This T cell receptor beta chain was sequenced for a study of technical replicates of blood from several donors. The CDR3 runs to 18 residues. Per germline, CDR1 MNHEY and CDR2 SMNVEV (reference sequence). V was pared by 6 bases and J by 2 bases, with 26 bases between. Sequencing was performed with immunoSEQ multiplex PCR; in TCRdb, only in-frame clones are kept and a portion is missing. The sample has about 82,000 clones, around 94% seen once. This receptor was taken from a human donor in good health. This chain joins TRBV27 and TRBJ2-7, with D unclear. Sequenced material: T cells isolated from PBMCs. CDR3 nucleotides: TGTGCCAGCAGGTCAGACTTAGGATTCAATTCCCGGACCTACGAGCAGTACTTC. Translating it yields CASRSDLGFNSRTYEQYF.